This paragraph reports one TCR beta chain. This specimen comes from a study of control samples from healthy donors and cancer patients. Here immunoSEQ multiplex PCR was the method, and the copy in TCRdb shows in-frame clones only, minus some. Among about 150,000 clones, about 94% were seen once, and the ten largest hold under 8.5%. Germline loops: CDR1 SGHNT, CDR2 YENEEA. V was pared by 0 bases and J by 0 bases, with 14 bases of the junction left unmatched. This CDR3 region has 21 residues. Sequenced: blood. The rearrangement links TRBV11-3 to TRBJ2-4; 10 bases match TRBD1. This clonotype was sampled from a woman aged 40 to 50 in good health. This chain's CDR3 is CASSLERLGTGALLAKNIQYF. In DNA form, the CDR3 reads TGTGCCAGCAGCTTAGAGAGGCTTGGGACAGGGGCGCTGTTAGCCAAAAACATTCAGTACTTC.